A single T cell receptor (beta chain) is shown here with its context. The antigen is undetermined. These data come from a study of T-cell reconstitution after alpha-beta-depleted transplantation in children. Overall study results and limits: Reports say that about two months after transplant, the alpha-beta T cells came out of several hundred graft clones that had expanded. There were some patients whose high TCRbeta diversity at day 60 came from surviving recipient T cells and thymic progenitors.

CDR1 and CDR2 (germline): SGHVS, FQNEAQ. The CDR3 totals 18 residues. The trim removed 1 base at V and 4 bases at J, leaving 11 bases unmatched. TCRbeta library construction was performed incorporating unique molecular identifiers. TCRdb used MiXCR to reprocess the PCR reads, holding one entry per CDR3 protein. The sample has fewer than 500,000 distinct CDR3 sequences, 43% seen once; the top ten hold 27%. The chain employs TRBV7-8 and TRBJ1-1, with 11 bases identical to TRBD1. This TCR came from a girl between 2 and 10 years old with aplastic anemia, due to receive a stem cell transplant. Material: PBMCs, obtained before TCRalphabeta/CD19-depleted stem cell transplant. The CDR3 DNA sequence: TGTGCCAGCAGCTTAGGGGGGACAGGGGGAGAACGTTTCACTGAAGCTTTCTTT. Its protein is CASSLGGTGGERFTEAFF.